The sequence of this T cell receptor (beta chain) was determined in a study of cytomegalovirus exposure and HLA in healthy donors. General study findings and limits: Listed as cytomegalovirus-associated were 164 TCR beta chains.

On this clone itself: The target antigen is unknown.

Amplification used 60 Vbeta primers and 13 Jbeta primers. Assay used: immunoSEQ multiplex PCR; TCRdb lists only in-frame clones, some missing. The data show 100,000 to 150,000 clones, 8% to 11% seen once. The germline gives CDR1 SGHNT, CDR2 YYREEE (reference sequence). CDR3 size: 15 residues. V lost 0 bases to trimming and J lost 3 bases; unmatched junction nucleotides: 5. The rearrangement uses TRBV5-4 and TRBJ1-2, with TRBD1 identical over 7 bases. The source material was PBMCs. The receptor's source is a woman aged 18-29 years in good health and CMV-seropositive. The CDR3 loop is CASSLDQGVYYGYTF. The CDR3 bases are TGTGCCAGCAGCTTGGACCAGGGGGTATACTATGGCTACACCTTC.